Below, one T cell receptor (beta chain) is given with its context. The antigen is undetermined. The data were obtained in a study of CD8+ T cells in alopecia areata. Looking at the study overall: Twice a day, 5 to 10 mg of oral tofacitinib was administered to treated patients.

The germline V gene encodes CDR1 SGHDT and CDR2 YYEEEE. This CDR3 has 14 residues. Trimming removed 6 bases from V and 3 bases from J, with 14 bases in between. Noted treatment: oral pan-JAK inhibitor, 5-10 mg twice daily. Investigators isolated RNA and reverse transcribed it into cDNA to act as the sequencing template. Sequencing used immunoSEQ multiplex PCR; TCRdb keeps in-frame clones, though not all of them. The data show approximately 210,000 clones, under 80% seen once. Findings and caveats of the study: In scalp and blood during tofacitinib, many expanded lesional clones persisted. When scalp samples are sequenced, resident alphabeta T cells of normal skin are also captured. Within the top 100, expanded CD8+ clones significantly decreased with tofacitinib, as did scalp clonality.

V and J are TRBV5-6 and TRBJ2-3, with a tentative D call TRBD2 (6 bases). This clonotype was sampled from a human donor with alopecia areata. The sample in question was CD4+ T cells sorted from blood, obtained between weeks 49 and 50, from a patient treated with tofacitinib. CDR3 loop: CASTGLEGTDTQYF. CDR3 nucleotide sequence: TGTGCCAGCACGGGACTTGAGGGGACAGATACGCAGTATTTT.